One T cell receptor (beta chain) is described in this entry. The data originate from a study of T cells in Graves' hyperthyroidism and ophthalmopathy. Germline CDR1 is ENHRY and CDR2 is SYGVKD. The V end was cut by 0 bases, the J end by 11 bases, with 17 bases between. This CDR3 is built from 15 residues. RNA transcripts provided the source from which TCR beta CDR3 regions were amplified. Carried out on the TCR CDR3, a first-round RT-PCR used the HTBI primer set. TCRdb redid the calling of the multiplex PCR reads with MiXCR, one entry per CDR3 protein. The sample contains 450,000 to 700,000 distinct CDR3 sequences, around 45% of which appear only once. Diagnoses used clinical symptoms, serum thyroxine and TRAb, thyroid ultrasound and orbital computed tomography.

Sequencing was carried out using peripheral blood or thyroid tissue (not recorded which). The receptor was derived from an adult woman with Graves' disease, either hyperthyroidism or ophthalmopathy (not recorded which). The chain is built from TRBV10-3 and TRBJ1-5; D unclear. Here the CDR3 DNA reads TGTGCCATCAGTGAGTCGGTTTGGGGAGAAGAGACCCAGCATTTT. Protein sequence: CAISESVWGEETQHF.